A selection of T cell receptor beta chains follows, all from one sample in a study of blood T cell repertoires in COVID-19. Sequencing used immunoSEQ multiplex PCR; TCRdb keeps in-frame clones, though not all of them. The sample consists of under 250,000 clones, 81% of them appearing once. Material for sequencing was PBMCs or T cells enriched from blood (not recorded which). Every receptor here comes from a woman in her fifties or sixties with acute COVID-19. Both conserved end residues are part of each CDR3. A D gene is named only where the DNA matches it firmly. Clone size is shown for a subset of rows, as once, few, many or a class of expanded clone.

V: TRBV28; J: TRBJ2-2; D: TRBD2; size: .; DNA: TGTGCCAGCAGTGCGGAAGGGGGAAGAGGACTAGCGGGAAGGAGGACCGGGGAGCTGTTTTTT; CDR3: CASSAEGGRGLAGRRTGELFF
V: TRBV12-5; J: TRBJ1-1; D: TRBD1; size: .; DNA: TGTGCTAGTGGTTCGGGGACAGGGGACACTGAAGCTTTCTTT; CDR3: CASGSGTGDTEAFF
V: TRBV5-1; J: TRBJ2-1; D: TRBD1; size: .; DNA: TGCGCCAGCAGCCCAAGACAGGGCTTGTTGGGGGAGCAGTTCTTC; CDR3: CASSPRQGLLGEQFF
V: TRBV28; J: TRBJ2-6; D: TRBD1; size: .; DNA: TGTGCCAGTATTTCCCCCGGGACAGTAGGTTCTGGGGCCAACGTCCTGACTTTC; CDR3: CASISPGTVGSGANVLTF
V: TRBV18; J: TRBJ1-4; D: TRBD1; size: few; DNA: TGTGCCAGCTCATCAGGACAGGGTGAAAAACTGTTTTTT; CDR3: CASSSGQGEKLFF
V: TRBV4-2; J: TRBJ1-4; D: TRBD1; size: .; DNA: TGTGCCAGCAGTACAGGGGGTCTCGCAACTAATGAAAAACTGTTTTTT; CDR3: CASSTGGLATNEKLFF
V: TRBV11-2; J: TRBJ2-3; D: TRBD2; size: .; DNA: TGTGCCAGCAGCCCCGGGACTAGCGGCACAGATACGCAGTATTTT; CDR3: CASSPGTSGTDTQYF
V: TRBV3-1/TRBV3-2; J: TRBJ2-1; D: TRBD1; size: .; DNA: TGTGCCAGCAGCCACCAAACAGGGGAAGTTGAGCAGTTCTTC; CDR3: CASSHQTGEVEQFF
V: TRBV30; J: TRBJ2-1; D: .; size: .; DNA: TGTGCCTGGAACCAGGGGCATGAGCAGTTCTTC; CDR3: CAWNQGHEQFF
V: TRBV4-1; J: TRBJ2-1; D: TRBD2; size: .; DNA: TGCGCCAGCAGCCAATACGGGGGACTAGCGGGAGCAAATGAGCAGTTCTTC; CDR3: CASSQYGGLAGANEQFF
V: TRBV18; J: TRBJ2-5; D: .; size: .; DNA: TGTGCCAGCCTAGGACAGCAACAAGAGACCCAGTACTTC; CDR3: CASLGQQQETQYF
V: TRBV27; J: TRBJ1-6; D: TRBD1; size: .; DNA: TGTGCCAGCAGTTCGTCCGGGACAGAAGCACCCCTCCACTTT; CDR3: CASSSSGTEAPLHF
V: TRBV5-1; J: TRBJ1-3; D: TRBD1; size: .; DNA: TGCGCCAGCAGCCAGGGGGATTCTGGAAACACCATATATTTT; CDR3: CASSQGDSGNTIYF
V: TRBV7-2; J: TRBJ1-5; D: .; size: .; DNA: TGTGCCAGCAGCCTCCCATTCTCGGGGCCCCAGCATTTT; CDR3: CASSLPFSGPQHF
V: TRBV12-3/TRBV12-4; J: TRBJ2-3; D: TRBD2; size: .; DNA: TGTGCCAGCAGCTTACTAGCGGGGGTTCGGTATTTT; CDR3: CASSLLAGVRYF
V: TRBV28; J: TRBJ1-1; D: TRBD1; size: .; DNA: TGTGCCAGCAGCCTCGGACAGGGTCACACTGAAGCTTTCTTT; CDR3: CASSLGQGHTEAFF
V: TRBV30; J: TRBJ2-1; D: TRBD2; size: .; DNA: TGTGCCTGGAGTTCATGGACGGGACTAGCTGGGAATGAGCAGTTCTTC; CDR3: CAWSSWTGLAGNEQFF
V: TRBV19; J: TRBJ1-5; D: .; size: .; DNA: TGTGCCAGTAGTTATAACAGGGAGATGCAGCCCCAGCATTTT; CDR3: CASSYNREMQPQHF
V: TRBV3-1/TRBV3-2; J: TRBJ2-5; D: .; size: few; DNA: TGTGCCAGCAGCCGGCCCGTTCAGGTGACCCAGTACTTC; CDR3: CASSRPVQVTQYF
V: TRBV18; J: TRBJ2-7; D: .; size: .; DNA: TGTGCCAGCTCAACAGAAACAGGGAGGGCGGGCTCCTACGAGCAGTACTTC; CDR3: CASSTETGRAGSYEQYF
V: TRBV16; J: TRBJ1-1; D: TRBD1; size: .; DNA: TGTGCCAGCAGCCACGGACAGGGCCACGGTAACACTGAAGCTTTCTTT; CDR3: CASSHGQGHGNTEAFF
V: TRBV5-6; J: TRBJ2-5; D: TRBD2; size: .; DNA: TGTGCCAGCAGCTTGCTCCAGCGGGGGGGCCCGGAGACCCAGTACTTC; CDR3: CASSLLQRGGPETQYF
V: TRBV19; J: TRBJ2-3; D: .; size: many; DNA: TGTGCCAGTAGTCACCCGGGGAGGACAGATACGCAGTATTTT; CDR3: CASSHPGRTDTQYF
V: TRBV4-3; J: TRBJ2-5; D: TRBD2; size: .; DNA: TGCGCCAGCAGCCAACTCGGAGGTAGCGGGGGGGCCGGGGAGACCCAGTACTTC; CDR3: CASSQLGGSGGAGETQYF
V: TRBV5-1; J: TRBJ2-7; D: TRBD1; size: .; DNA: TGCGCCAGCAGCTTGGGCTCAGGACAGGGAGTCAACGAGCAGTACTTC; CDR3: CASSLGSGQGVNEQYF
V: TRBV19; J: TRBJ2-7; D: .; size: .; DNA: TGTGCCAGTATGGGGACACCTTACGAGCAGTACTTC; CDR3: CASMGTPYEQYF
V: TRBV2; J: TRBJ1-6; D: TRBD1; size: .; DNA: TGTGCCAGCAGTTACGGGACAGGGGGATCGTCACCCCTCCACTTT; CDR3: CASSYGTGGSSPLHF
V: TRBV28; J: TRBJ1-2; D: .; size: .; DNA: TGTGCCAGCCTTACTTCGCTCAACTATGGCTACACCTTC; CDR3: CASLTSLNYGYTF
V: TRBV6-1; J: TRBJ1-4; D: .; size: .; DNA: TGTGCCAGCAGTGAAGCCCCTCCAAGGAGCATCGAAAAACTGTTTTTT; CDR3: CASSEAPPRSIEKLFF
V: TRBV13; J: TRBJ1-2; D: .; size: once; DNA: TGTGCCAGCAGCCCGGGGGGGTCGGGTGGCTACACCTTC; CDR3: CASSPGGSGGYTF
V: TRBV3-1/TRBV3-2; J: TRBJ1-6; D: .; size: .; DNA: TGTGCCAGCAGCCCGCTTAGCTCCTATAATTCACCCCTCCACTTT; CDR3: CASSPLSSYNSPLHF
V: TRBV7-9; J: TRBJ2-1; D: TRBD1; size: many; DNA: TGTGCCAGCAGCTTAGGGGTCACCGGGACAGGGGTCGATGAGCAGTTCTTC; CDR3: CASSLGVTGTGVDEQFF
V: TRBV19; J: TRBJ2-1; D: .; size: .; DNA: TGTGCCAGTAGTACCGGGGGGCCCTACAATGAGCAGTTCTTC; CDR3: CASSTGGPYNEQFF
V: TRBV29-1; J: TRBJ2-5; D: .; size: .; DNA: TGCAGCGTTGTAGTCTCCCAATACCAAGAGACCCAGTACTTC; CDR3: CSVVVSQYQETQYF
V: TRBV19; J: TRBJ1-5; D: TRBD1; size: .; DNA: TGTGCCAGTAGCGGGGACAGGTTAGTTAAGTCCCAGCATTTT; CDR3: CASSGDRLVKSQHF
V: TRBV9; J: TRBJ2-2; D: TRBD1; size: .; DNA: TGTGCCAGCAGCGTAGCGGGAAGGGACAGCGGGGAGCTGTTTTTT; CDR3: CASSVAGRDSGELFF
V: TRBV5-5; J: TRBJ2-1; D: .; size: .; DNA: TGTGCCAGCAGGAGGGAGGTAGGTGAGCAGTTCTTC; CDR3: CASRREVGEQFF
V: TRBV18; J: TRBJ2-2; D: TRBD1; size: .; DNA: TGTGCCAGCTCACCACGTCAGGGGGATACCGGGGAGCTGTTTTTT; CDR3: CASSPRQGDTGELFF
V: TRBV10-3; J: TRBJ2-7; D: .; size: .; DNA: TGTGCCATCAGTGATTGGGGGGAAAGAAACGAGCAGTACTTC; CDR3: CAISDWGERNEQYF
V: TRBV3-1/TRBV3-2; J: TRBJ1-1; D: .; size: .; DNA: TGTGCCAGCAGACACCAGGGTTTGAACACTGAAGCTTTCTTT; CDR3: CASRHQGLNTEAFF
V: TRBV5-5; J: TRBJ2-1; D: TRBD1; size: .; DNA: TGTGCCAGCAGCGTAGGGACAGTCAATAATGAGCAGTTCTTC; CDR3: CASSVGTVNNEQFF
V: TRBV28; J: TRBJ2-7; D: .; size: once; DNA: TGTGCCAGCAGTTTCGGGTTAGGGCCAGGGCCATCCTACGAGCAGTACTTC; CDR3: CASSFGLGPGPSYEQYF
V: TRBV2; J: TRBJ1-3; D: .; size: .; DNA: TGTGCCCGAGGTGGAGTCGGAAACACCATATATTTT; CDR3: CARGGVGNTIYF
V: TRBV6-5; J: TRBJ1-2; D: TRBD1; size: .; DNA: TGTGCCAGCAGGGGACAGGGTGTTTACTATGGCTACACCTTC; CDR3: CASRGQGVYYGYTF
V: TRBV7-2; J: TRBJ1-5; D: .; size: .; DNA: TGTGCCAGCAGCTTCCGACAGGGCAATCAGCCCCAGCATTTT; CDR3: CASSFRQGNQPQHF
V: TRBV11-3; J: TRBJ1-1; D: .; size: few; DNA: TGTGCCAGCAGCTTAGAGGCGGGGGGCACTGAAGCTTTCTTT; CDR3: CASSLEAGGTEAFF
V: TRBV18; J: TRBJ2-1; D: TRBD1; size: .; DNA: TGTGCCAGCTCACCTAACAGGGGAGCAGGCAATGAGCAGTTCTTC; CDR3: CASSPNRGAGNEQFF
V: TRBV14; J: TRBJ1-1; D: .; size: .; DNA: TGTGCCAGCAGCCAAGCGCGGGGGACTGAAGCTTTCTTT; CDR3: CASSQARGTEAFF
V: TRBV27; J: TRBJ2-2; D: .; size: few; DNA: TGTGCCAGCAGGCGGGGCCTCGCGAACACCGGGGAGCTGTTTTTT; CDR3: CASRRGLANTGELFF
V: TRBV18; J: TRBJ1-6; D: TRBD1; size: .; DNA: TGTGCCAGCTCACCACAGGTTTCGGGACAGGGAGGTTCACCCCTCCACTTT; CDR3: CASSPQVSGQGGSPLHF
V: TRBV2; J: TRBJ2-7; D: TRBD1; size: .; DNA: TGTGCCAGCAGCCGCCGACAGGGGCCCTACGAGCAGTACTTC; CDR3: CASSRRQGPYEQYF
V: TRBV18; J: TRBJ2-7; D: TRBD1; size: once; DNA: TGTGCCAGCTCACTTTCAAGGGGGCCCTACGAGCAGTACTTC; CDR3: CASSLSRGPYEQYF
V: TRBV5-1; J: TRBJ1-4; D: TRBD1; size: .; DNA: TGCGCCAGCAAACTATCCGGGACAGGGAATAGGGCCTCTAATGAAAAACTGTTTTTT; CDR3: CASKLSGTGNRASNEKLFF
V: TRBV3-1/TRBV3-2; J: TRBJ2-5; D: TRBD2; size: few; DNA: TGTGCCAGCAGCCAAGAACTAGCGGGTGAAGCGTCCCAGTACTTC; CDR3: CASSQELAGEASQYF